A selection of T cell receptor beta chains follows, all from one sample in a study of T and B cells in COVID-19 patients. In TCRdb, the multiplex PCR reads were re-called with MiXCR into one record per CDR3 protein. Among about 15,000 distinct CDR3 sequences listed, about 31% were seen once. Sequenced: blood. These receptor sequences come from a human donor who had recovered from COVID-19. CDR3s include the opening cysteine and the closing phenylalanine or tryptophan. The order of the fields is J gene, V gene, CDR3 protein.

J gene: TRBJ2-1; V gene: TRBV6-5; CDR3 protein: CASSLRLAGGYYNEQFF
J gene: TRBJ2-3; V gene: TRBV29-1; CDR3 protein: CSGASTDTQYF
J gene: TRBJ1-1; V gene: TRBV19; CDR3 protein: CASSTRQITTLNTEAFF
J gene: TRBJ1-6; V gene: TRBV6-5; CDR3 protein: CASSYSTGWDSPLHF
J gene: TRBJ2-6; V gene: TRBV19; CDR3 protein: CASSDGTGLGSGANVLTF
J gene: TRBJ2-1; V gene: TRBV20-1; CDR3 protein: CSARTPGRARGEQFF
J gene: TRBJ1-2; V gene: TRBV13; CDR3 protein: CASSLNSGGAGYTF
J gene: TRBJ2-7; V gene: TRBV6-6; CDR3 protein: CAAGPPYF
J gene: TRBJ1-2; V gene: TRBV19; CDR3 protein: CASSIGQGGGYTF
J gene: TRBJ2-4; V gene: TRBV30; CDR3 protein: CAWSRRSTGTSQNIQYF
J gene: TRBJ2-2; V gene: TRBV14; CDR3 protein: CASSHYRTTGELFF
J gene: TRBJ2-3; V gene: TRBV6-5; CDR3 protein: CASSESRASGTDTQYF
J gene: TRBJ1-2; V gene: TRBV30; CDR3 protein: CAWSVSPQGTPYTF
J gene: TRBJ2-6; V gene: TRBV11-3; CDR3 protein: CASSKGSGMGSGANVLTF
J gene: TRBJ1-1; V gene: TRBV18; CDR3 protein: CASSPGTNTEAFF
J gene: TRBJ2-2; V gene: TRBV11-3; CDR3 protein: CASRRRQGAGAGELFF
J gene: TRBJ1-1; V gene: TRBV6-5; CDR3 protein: CASSYGAIWNTEAFF
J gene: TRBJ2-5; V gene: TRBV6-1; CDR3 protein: CASSEGLRETQYF
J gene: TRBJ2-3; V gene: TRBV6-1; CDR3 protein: CASILWGGMTDTQYF
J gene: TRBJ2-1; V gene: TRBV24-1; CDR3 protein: CATSGDRNEQFF
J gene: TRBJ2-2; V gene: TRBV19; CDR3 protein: CASSFPTSGSTGELFF
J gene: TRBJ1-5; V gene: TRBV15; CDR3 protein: CATSPRDNLDQPQHF
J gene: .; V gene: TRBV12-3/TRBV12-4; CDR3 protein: CASTLIGAETQYF
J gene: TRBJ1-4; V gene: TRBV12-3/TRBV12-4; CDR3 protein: CASSFGPGSEKLFF
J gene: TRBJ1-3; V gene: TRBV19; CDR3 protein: CASSISGSGNTIYF
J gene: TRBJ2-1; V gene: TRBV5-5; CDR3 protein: CASSLRVAGGFYNEQFF
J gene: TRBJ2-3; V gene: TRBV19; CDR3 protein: CASSIEGAGVTDTQYF
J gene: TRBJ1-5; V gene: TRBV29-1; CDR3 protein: CSVAQGDQPQHF
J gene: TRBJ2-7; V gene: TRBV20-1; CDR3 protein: CSARERTLNEQYF
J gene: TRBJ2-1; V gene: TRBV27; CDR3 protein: CASRVEGVQNEQFF
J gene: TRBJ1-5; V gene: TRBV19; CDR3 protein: CASGDRDRGIQPQHF
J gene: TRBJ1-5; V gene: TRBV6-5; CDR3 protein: CASSPGGDQPQHF
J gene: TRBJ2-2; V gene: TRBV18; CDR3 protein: CASSQEGAIGGELFF
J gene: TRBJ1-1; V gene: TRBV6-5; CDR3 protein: CASSLAGDRVAFF
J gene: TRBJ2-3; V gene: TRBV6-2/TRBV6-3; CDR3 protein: CASSPLETGVTDTQYF
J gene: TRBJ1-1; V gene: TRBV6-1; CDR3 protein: CASDRDNLNTEAFF
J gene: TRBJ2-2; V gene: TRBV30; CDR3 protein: CAWNAGGGTGELFF
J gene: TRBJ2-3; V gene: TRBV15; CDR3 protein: CATSRDLATDTQYF
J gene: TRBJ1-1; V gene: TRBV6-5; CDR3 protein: CASSLQGLSTEAFF
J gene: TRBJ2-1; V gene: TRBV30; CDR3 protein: CAWSLIAGGLWNEQFF
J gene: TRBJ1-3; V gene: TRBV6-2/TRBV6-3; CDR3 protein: CASRDTGGLNTIYF
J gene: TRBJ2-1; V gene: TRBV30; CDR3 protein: CAWSTGRPIYNEQFF
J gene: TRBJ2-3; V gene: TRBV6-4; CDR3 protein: CASSDGQGYTQYF
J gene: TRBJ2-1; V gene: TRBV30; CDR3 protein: CAWKQYLSYNEQFF
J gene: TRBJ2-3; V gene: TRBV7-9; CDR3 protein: CASSLRGLGTDTQYF
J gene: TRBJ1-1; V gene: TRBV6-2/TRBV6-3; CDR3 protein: CASRGMGTGSEAFF
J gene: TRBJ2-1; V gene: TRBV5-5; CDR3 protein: CASSQDSQNNEQFF
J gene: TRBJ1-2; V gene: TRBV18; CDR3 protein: CASSPSPLSGGIWYGYTF
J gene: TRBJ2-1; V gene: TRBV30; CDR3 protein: CAWSSRNQQFF